Listed below are T cell receptor beta chains from one sample, sequenced in a study of T cell changes during pregnancy in multiple sclerosis. Clones were sequenced by immunoSEQ multiplex PCR, and TCRdb holds only the in-frame ones, with some missing. The sample yields about 64,000 clones, 90% seen once. The source material was peripheral blood, sampled in the second trimester of pregnancy. These receptors were taken from a female donor in good health, enrolled as a control in a pregnancy study. The CDR3 runs from the conserved cysteine through the conserved F or W. Fields, in order: clone size, J gene, D gene, V gene, CDR3 DNA, CDR3 protein. A D gene is named only where the DNA matches it firmly. Not every row has a clone size; where given, it reads once, few, many or a size class.

-,TRBJ1-1,-,TRBV19,TGTGCCAGTAGCCACACCCAAGGAGGATGGGGAGAAACTGAAGCTTTCTTT,CASSHTQGGWGETEAFF
-,TRBJ1-5,TRBD1,TRBV7-8,TGTGCCAGCAGCTCCCGCTCCGGGACAGGGGGATATCAGCCCCAGCATTTT,CASSSRSGTGGYQPQHF
-,TRBJ2-5,TRBD2,TRBV29-1,TGCAGCGTTGAAAGACTAGCGGTGGGGGAGACCCAGTACTTC,CSVERLAVGETQYF
-,TRBJ2-5,TRBD2,TRBV29-1,TGCAGCGTTGAACTCCGGGACTACAGAGAGACCCAGTACTTC,CSVELRDYRETQYF
-,TRBJ1-2,-,TRBV5-6,TGTGCCAGCAGCGTATCTGGCGGCTACACCTTC,CASSVSGGYTF
once,TRBJ2-7,TRBD1,TRBV9,TGTGCCAGCAGCTCGGGACAGGGGGTTGGCTACGAGCAGTACTTC,CASSSGQGVGYEQYF
-,TRBJ2-2,TRBD2,TRBV27,TGTGCCAGCAGTTTATCACAGACTAGCGGGGGGCAGAACACCGGGGAGCTGTTTTTT,CASSLSQTSGGQNTGELFF
-,TRBJ1-1,-,TRBV10-3,TGTGCCATCAGTGATACCTCCCCAGGAAAAGCTTTCTTT,CAISDTSPGKAFF
few,TRBJ1-6,TRBD1,TRBV30,TGTGCCTGGAACGTGGGACAGGGACATTCACCCCTCCACTTT,CAWNVGQGHSPLHF
-,TRBJ2-5,-,TRBV6-5,TGTGCCAGCACAGGGGGGCAAGAGACCCAGTACTTC,CASTGGQETQYF
-,TRBJ2-1,TRBD2,TRBV7-9,TGTGCCAGCAGCTCCCGTCTACTAGCGGGTACCTCGAATGAGCAGTTCTTC,CASSSRLLAGTSNEQFF
-,TRBJ2-3,-,TRBV6-5,TGTGCCAGCAGTTCGCCGACTACTAGCACAGATACGCAGTATTTT,CASSSPTTSTDTQYF
-,TRBJ2-3,-,TRBV7-3,TGTGCCAGCAGCTTAGGGGGGGGGCTGGAAGATACGCAGTATTTT,CASSLGGGLEDTQYF
-,TRBJ2-7,TRBD1,TRBV7-2,TGTGCCAGCAGCTTAGCAGGGGGCAGAAGCTACGAGCAGTACTTC,CASSLAGGRSYEQYF